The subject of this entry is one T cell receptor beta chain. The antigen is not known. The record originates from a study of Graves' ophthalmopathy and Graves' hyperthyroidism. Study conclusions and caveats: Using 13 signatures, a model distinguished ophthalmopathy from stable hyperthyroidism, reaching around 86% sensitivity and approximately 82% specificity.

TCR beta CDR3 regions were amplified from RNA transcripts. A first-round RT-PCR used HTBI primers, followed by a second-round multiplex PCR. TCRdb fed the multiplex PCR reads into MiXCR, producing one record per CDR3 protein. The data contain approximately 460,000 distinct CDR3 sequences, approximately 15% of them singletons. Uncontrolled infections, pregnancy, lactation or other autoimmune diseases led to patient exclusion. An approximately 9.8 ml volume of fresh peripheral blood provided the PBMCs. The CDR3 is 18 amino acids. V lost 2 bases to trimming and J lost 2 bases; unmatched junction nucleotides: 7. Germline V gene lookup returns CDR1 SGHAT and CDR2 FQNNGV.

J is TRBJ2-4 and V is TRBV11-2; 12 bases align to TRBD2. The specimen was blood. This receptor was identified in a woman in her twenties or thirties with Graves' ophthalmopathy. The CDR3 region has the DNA TGTGCCAGCAGCTTAAGACGACTAGCGGGGGCTACCAAAAACATTCAGTACTTC. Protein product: CASSLRRLAGATKNIQYF.